Reported below is one T cell receptor (beta chain). Its cognate antigen is unknown. These data come from a study of T cell repertoires in aging, cancer and after chemotherapy. Looking at the study overall: Donors were grouped into six age bands spanning 30 or younger through 70 or older. Clear clonal overlap appeared across healthy donor samples taken over several months to years. Whole-study findings and limits: Loss of evenness, beyond lost richness, contributed to age-related TCR diversity decline in cancer patients. Median generation probability rose over the chemotherapy interval in each cancer cohort, suggesting rebound thymic output.

Rearranged V-D-J TRB sequences were amplified with a mixed TRB-A/B primer pool. TCRdb ran MiXCR on the multiplex PCR reads and lists one entry per CDR3 protein. The table includes about 15,000 distinct CDR3 sequences, 45% to 50% detected once. TCR beta rearrangements were amplified from peripheral blood genomic DNA. This CDR3 has 13 residues. V was trimmed by 2 bases and J by 9 bases, leaving 11 bases between them. Germline V gives CDR1 MNHEY, CDR2 SMNVEV (reference sequence). V usage is TRBV27 and J usage is TRBJ2-1; D gene ambiguous. Sequenced material: blood. The source of this sequence is a human donor in good health. The CDR3 DNA sequence: TGTGCCAGCAGTTTAACTGGGAACGGTGAGCAGTTCTTC. Protein sequence: CASSLTGNGEQFF.